This TCR beta chain was captured by sequencing in a study of T cell repertoires in cytomegalovirus infection. Study-level information: CMV infection together with matching HLA type was indicated by public TCR beta signatures. Study findings and constraints: Carriage of CMV together with the relevant HLA was identifiable through cumulative public TCR beta family frequency. Ex vivo, HLA-C-restricted CMV-specific TCR beta clonotypes prevailed over the rest of the response.

Germline CDR1 reads LGHNT; CDR2 reads FRNRAP. CDR3 length: 13 amino acids. V dropped 1 base and J dropped 3 bases, with 7 bases sitting between them. TCRdb ran MiXCR on the reads and lists one entry per CDR3 protein. The sample lists roughly 230,000 distinct CDR3 sequences, roughly 22% seen once, with about 18% in the top ten. Concerning this clonotype: What it recognizes is unknown.

The source is a human donor in good health (CMV status not recorded). Some clones in this sample may be carry-over from other donors' samples. Sequenced material: CD8+ T cells from PBMCs. The chain couples TRBV12-5 to TRBJ2-7, with D possibly matching TRBD1 (6 bases). As DNA, the CDR3 is TGTGCTAGTGGTTTGGGGACAGACTACGAGCAGTACTTC. Encoded protein: CASGLGTDYEQYF.